These T cell receptor beta chains were read from a single sample in a study of blood T cell repertoires in COVID-19. Libraries were prepared by immunoSEQ multiplex PCR; TCRdb keeps only in-frame clonotypes and omits some of them. The sample shows 160,000 or so clones, approximately 87% of them seen only once. The sample taken for sequencing was peripheral blood. The receptors were gathered from a woman between 65 and 79 years old with acute or convalescent COVID-19. CDR3s include the opening cysteine and the closing phenylalanine or tryptophan. A D gene is named only where the DNA matches it firmly. Size values are once, few and many counts, or a class for expanded clones, and some rows have none.

clone size	V gene	J gene	D gene	CDR3 DNA	CDR3 protein
NA	TRBV7-9	TRBJ1-1	NA	TGTGCCAGCAGCTTAGATAACAAAGAAGCTTTCTTT	CASSLDNKEAFF
once	TRBV27	TRBJ2-1	NA	TGTGCCAGCAGTTTATTGTCCCCTCCAGAAGTTGCAGATGAGCAGTTCTTC	CASSLLSPPEVADEQFF
NA	TRBV4-2	TRBJ2-5	TRBD1	TGTGCCAGCAGCCGAGGGACAGGGTCGCCCCAGTACTTC	CASSRGTGSPQYF
few	TRBV30	TRBJ1-1	NA	TGTGCCTGGAGACGGGTGTCCCCTGAAGCTTTCTTT	CAWRRVSPEAFF
NA	TRBV5-1	TRBJ2-7	TRBD1	TGCGCCAGCAAACAAGACAGGGGCCCCTACGAGCAGTACTTC	CASKQDRGPYEQYF
NA	TRBV6-5	TRBJ1-5	TRBD1	TGTGCCAGCAGAGTTGGCCGACAGGGGGGTCAGCCCCAGCATTTT	CASRVGRQGGQPQHF
once	TRBV12-3/TRBV12-4	TRBJ2-1	NA	TGTGCCAGCAGTTCAGCCCGGGGTAATGAGCAGTTCTTC	CASSSARGNEQFF
NA	TRBV27	TRBJ2-7	NA	TGTGCCAGCAAAGACCCACAGGGAAAACCCTACGAGCAGTACTTC	CASKDPQGKPYEQYF
NA	TRBV11-3	TRBJ2-7	NA	TGTGCCAGCAGCTCAAAGACAGGAAGGTTGGACGAGCAGTACTTC	CASSSKTGRLDEQYF
NA	TRBV19	TRBJ1-1	TRBD1	TGTGCCAGTAGTAAGGGGACAGCACTAATTTTGGGCACTGAAGCTTTCTTT	CASSKGTALILGTEAFF
NA	TRBV6-5	TRBJ1-1	NA	TGTGCCAGCAGTTTCGCCCAGGGGAGGGGAAACACTGAAGCTTTCTTT	CASSFAQGRGNTEAFF
NA	TRBV7-9	TRBJ2-7	NA	TGTGCCAGCAGCCTTGGGGGGGCGTCCTCCTACGAGCAGTACTTC	CASSLGGASSYEQYF
NA	TRBV9	TRBJ2-2	NA	TGTGCCAGCAGCGTAGCCATGGTCTTAGGAGGGGGCGCGAGGACCGGGGAGCTGTTTTTT	CASSVAMVLGGGARTGELFF